Reported below is one T cell receptor beta chain. Its antigen is undetermined. Produced via immunoSEQ multiplex PCR; TCRdb's table is partial and in-frame only. The table shows roughly 1,600,000 clones, with roughly 98.5% occurring only once. CDR3 length: 14 residues. The V and J ends lost 3 bases and 2 bases respectively, with 9 bases between them. Germline V CDR1 and CDR2: SGHAT, FQNNGV. These data originate in a study of shared clonotypes between healthy human individuals. Study results and caveats: Clonotypes shared by all four donors outscored non-shared clonotypes in generation probability.

Caucasian adults residing in Nashville, Tennessee made up all the donors. The sequence came from a man younger than 45 in good health. Sample: naive CD4+ T cells sorted from blood. Documented subset: CD45RA+ positively selected. The V gene is TRBV11-2, the J gene TRBJ2-3; perhaps D is TRBD1 or TRBD2 (5 bases each). The CDR3 DNA sequence: TGTGCCAGCAGCTTGGGGGTCTACACAGATACGCAGTATTTT. Encoded protein: CASSLGVYTDTQYF. The variable domain in full, completed from reference TRBV11-2 and TRBJ2-3, reads EAGVAQSPRYKIIEKRQSVAFWCNPISGHATLYWYQQILGQGPKLLIQFQNNGVVDDSQLPKDRFSAERLKGVDSTLKIQPAKLEDSAVYLCASSLGVYTDTQYFGPGTRLTVL.